A selection of T cell receptor beta chains follows, all from one sample in a study of regulatory T cells in long-lasting Graves disease. MiXCR was run by TCRdb on the multiplex PCR reads, yielding one entry per CDR3 protein. In the table there are about 310,000 distinct CDR3 sequences, roughly 18% of which are singletons. The specimen comprised peripheral blood mononuclear cells (PBMCs), sampled at new diagnosis, from a patient treated with antithyroid drugs. Receptors originate from a female donor with Graves disease. Each CDR3 is given with its conserved first and last residue. The D gene is left open where the match is weak. The listing skips clone size in some rows; elsewhere it reads once, few, many or a size class.

>many|TRBJ2-1|12|TRBV29-1|NA
TGCAGCGTTGAGATCGGGGTCAATGAGCAGTTCTTC
CSVEIGVNEQFF
>many|TRBJ2-7|17|TRBV11-2|TRBD1
TGTGCCAGCAGCCGAACCCCCCGGGACAGGGGCCCCTCCGAGCAGTACTTC
CASSRTPRDRGPSEQYF
>many|TRBJ1-5|16|TRBV7-8|NA
TGTGCCAGCAGCTTGGATCCCCAGGAAAGCAATCAGCCCCAGCATTTT
CASSLDPQESNQPQHF
>many|TRBJ2-1|15|TRBV12-3/TRBV12-4|TRBD2
TGTGCCAGCAGTCGACTAGCGGCCCTCGGGGATGAGCAGTTCTTC
CASSRLAALGDEQFF
>many|TRBJ1-1|11|TRBV10-3|NA
TGTGCCTCACAAACGAACACTGAAGCTTTCTTT
CASQTNTEAFF
>many|TRBJ1-1|15|TRBV5-1|NA
TGCGCCAGCAGCCCGGCAGGACAGCCCAACACTGAAGCTTTCTTT
CASSPAGQPNTEAFF
>NA|TRBJ2-2|17|TRBV5-6|NA
TGTGCCAGCAGCTTAGTGTCTCGGGCGGGTGACACCGGGGAGCTGTTTTTT
CASSLVSRAGDTGELFF
>NA|TRBJ2-2|17|TRBV2|NA
TGTGCCACCACTCCTGGGAACAGGGCGTACGGCACCGGGGAGCTGTTTTTT
CATTPGNRAYGTGELFF
>NA|TRBJ2-3|15|TRBV6-2/TRBV6-3|NA
TGTGCCAGCAGTGAACGGGGGCCGGGCACAGATACGCAGTATTTT
CASSERGPGTDTQYF
>many|TRBJ2-5|12|TRBV20-1|NA
TGCAGTGCTAGAGTATTTGGAGAGACCCAGTACTTC
CSARVFGETQYF
>many|TRBJ1-1|17|TRBV7-2|NA
TGTGCCAGCAGCTTAGTTTGGGGGCGGGCCACGAACACTGAAGCTTTCTTT
CASSLVWGRATNTEAFF
>many|TRBJ1-5|15|TRBV3-1|NA
TGTGCCAGCAGCCAGGACGGAAAGAGCAATCAGCCCCAGCATTTT
CASSQDGKSNQPQHF
>many|TRBJ2-3|18|TRBV5-1|TRBD1
TGCGCCAGCAGCCCCCCCCCTTGGCGGAAGACAGGGTCAGATACGCAGTATTTT
CASSPPPWRKTGSDTQYF
>many|TRBJ2-7|13|TRBV6-1|TRBD1
TGTGCCAGCAGGATAATCACAGGGGACGAGCAGTACTTC
CASRIITGDEQYF
>once|TRBJ2-1|18|TRBV7-9|TRBD2
TGTGCCAGCAGCTTAATCGGACTAGCGGGAGGATTCAGTGGTGAGCAGTTCTTC
CASSLIGLAGGFSGEQFF
>many|TRBJ2-3|18|TRBV2|TRBD2
TGTGCCAGCAGTTGGACTGGGACTAGCGGGAGCGTAGCAGATACGCAGTATTTT
CASSWTGTSGSVADTQYF
>many|TRBJ2-5|10|TRBV2|NA
TGTGCCAGCGGCCGAACGACCCAGTACTTC
CASGRTTQYF
>many|TRBJ2-7|14|TRBV27|TRBD2
TGTGCCAGCAGTTTAGCGGGGGTTGCCTACGAGCAGTACTTC
CASSLAGVAYEQYF
>NA|TRBJ2-2|16|TRBV5-1|TRBD2
TGCGCCAGCAGCATGGGACTAGCGGGTGGCACCGGGGAGCTGTTTTTT
CASSMGLAGGTGELFF
>few|TRBJ2-7|12|TRBV29-1|NA
TGCAGCGTTGGGAAGCGTTCCAGCGAGCAGTACTTC
CSVGKRSSEQYF
>many|TRBJ2-3|16|TRBV20-1|NA
TGCAGTGCTAGTGGGGGCGGGGCTTTCAGCACAGATACGCAGTATTTT
CSASGGGAFSTDTQYF
>many|TRBJ2-2|17|TRBV10-3|TRBD2
TGTGCCATCGGTCGTCTAGCGGGAGGCACGAACACCGGGGAGCTGTTTTTT
CAIGRLAGGTNTGELFF
>few|TRBJ2-1|14|TRBV29-1|TRBD2
TGCAGCGTTGGGGGGGGGGTGGGCTACAATGAGCAGTTCTTC
CSVGGGVGYNEQFF
>many|TRBJ1-4|14|TRBV9|NA
TGTGCCAGCAGCCAACTCCAGCGGGGAGAAAAACTGTTTTTT
CASSQLQRGEKLFF
>NA|TRBJ2-1|19|TRBV24-1|TRBD2
TGTGCCACCAGTGACCCTGGACTAGCGGGACTTAGTTCCTACAATGAGCAGTTCTTC
CATSDPGLAGLSSYNEQFF
>many|TRBJ1-1|13|TRBV9|NA
TGTGCCAGCAGCGCCACAGGGTACACTGAAGCTTTCTTT
CASSATGYTEAFF
>many|TRBJ2-3|15|TRBV6-1|NA
TGTGCCAGCAGTCCCACGGGACACCTCACAGATACGCAGTATTTT
CASSPTGHLTDTQYF
>many|TRBJ2-1|14|TRBV5-5|NA
TGTGCCAGCAGCTTAGGGGGGCTCTACAATGAGCAGTTCTTC
CASSLGGLYNEQFF
>many|TRBJ2-7|13|TRBV2|TRBD2
TGTGCCAGCGGGGGGGACCGCTCCTACGAGCAGTACTTC
CASGGDRSYEQYF
>many|TRBJ1-1|14|TRBV18|NA
TGTGCCAGCTCACCTGCGACAGTACGCACTGAAGCTTTCTTT
CASSPATVRTEAFF
>many|TRBJ1-2|13|TRBV28|NA
TGTGCCAGTACAGCAAACGTCGGCTATGGCTACACCTTC
CASTANVGYGYTF
>NA|TRBJ2-3|18|TRBV28|TRBD2
TGTGCCAGCAGTTTGATTGTTCTAGCGGGAGTAAGAACAGATACGCAGTATTTT
CASSLIVLAGVRTDTQYF
>many|TRBJ2-3|15|TRBV27|NA
TGTGCCAGCAGTTTAGGAATAGGCCCCACAGATACGCAGTATTTT
CASSLGIGPTDTQYF
>many|TRBJ1-6|15|TRBV14|TRBD1
TGTGCCAGCAGCCCTCTAGAGGGGGCGGATTCACCCCTCCACTTT
CASSPLEGADSPLHF
>few|TRBJ2-4|16|TRBV11-2|TRBD1
TGTGCCAGCAGCCCATATTCGACAGGGGGGGAGGGCATTCAGTACTTC
CASSPYSTGGEGIQYF
>NA|TRBJ2-7|14|TRBV24-1|NA
TGTGCCACCAGTGATTTGGCCGGAACCTACGAGCAGTACTTC
CATSDLAGTYEQYF
>NA|TRBJ2-2|12|TRBV30|NA
TGTGCCTGGACGAGACTCAACGGGGAGCTGTTTTTT
CAWTRLNGELFF
>once|TRBJ2-6|14|TRBV20-1|NA
TGCAGTGTAGACAGCCTCTCTGGGGCCAACGTCCTGACTTTC
CSVDSLSGANVLTF
>many|TRBJ2-4|14|TRBV6-1|TRBD1
TGTGCCAGCAAACGACAGGGGGTTCAAAACATTCAGTACTTC
CASKRQGVQNIQYF
>many|TRBJ2-3|17|TRBV20-1|TRBD2
TGCAGTGCTAGATCCCCGGTGGGTAGCGGGAGCACAGATACGCAGTATTTT
CSARSPVGSGSTDTQYF
>many|TRBJ2-5|16|TRBV20-1|TRBD2
TGCAGTGCTAGAGATTCCTCCGGGACTAGCAGCGAGACCCAGTACTTC
CSARDSSGTSSETQYF
>many|TRBJ1-2|14|TRBV20-1|TRBD1
TGCAGTGCTAGGGGGACAGGACCTAACTATGGCTACACCTTC
CSARGTGPNYGYTF
>many|TRBJ2-7|13|TRBV2|NA
TGTGCCAGCAGTGAACCCGAACCCTACGAGCAGTACTTC
CASSEPEPYEQYF
>many|TRBJ1-4|12|TRBV6-1|NA
TGTGCCAGCAGTGAATCTGGTGAAAAACTGTTTTTT
CASSESGEKLFF
>many|TRBJ1-2|15|TRBV5-8|NA
TGTGCCAGCAGCTTGGCCAAGGGCCGAAACTATGGCTACACCTTC
CASSLAKGRNYGYTF
>many|TRBJ2-3|13|TRBV24-1|NA
TGTGCCACCAGTGAGAACAGGGTAATGGCGCAGTATTTT
CATSENRVMAQYF